The 10 T cell receptor beta chains below come from one sample, sequenced in a study of cytomegalovirus exposure and HLA in healthy donors. Assay used: immunoSEQ multiplex PCR; TCRdb lists only in-frame clones, some missing. Of some 180,000 clones listed, 86% are singletons. The specimen sequenced was PBMCs. The receptors derive from a man younger than 40 in good health and CMV-seropositive.

This clone was recorded only once. The rearrangement joins TRBV11-1 to TRBJ2-7; TRBD1 matches at 8 bases. CDR1 is SGHAT and CDR2 is FQDESV in the germline V gene (reference sequence). The V gene end was trimmed by 4 bases and the J gene end by 1 base; junction bases not matched to a gene: 6. The CDR3 length is 15 residues. DNA for the CDR3: TGTGCCAGCAGCTCCGACAGGGGCAATTCCTACGAGCAGTACTTC. Protein: CASSSDRGNSYEQYF.

This clone was seen a single time. V and J are TRBV4-1 and TRBJ2-1; possible D gene TRBD2, 5 bases. V lost 6 bases and J 5 bases, leaving 11 bases between the germline ends. The CDR3 runs 13 residues. Germline CDR1 MGHRA, CDR2 YSYEKL. CDR3 amino acids: CASRHTRNNEQFF. The CDR3 DNA sequence: TGCGCCAGCAGGCACACTAGAAACAATGAGCAGTTCTTC.

The chain is built from TRBV29-1 and TRBJ1-2; D gene ambiguous. The CDR3 is 12 residues long. Germline loops: CDR1 SQVTM, CDR2 ANQGSEA. The germline V and J ends were trimmed by 4 bases and 3 bases, with 9 bases remaining between them. The chain's CDR3 is CSVGELHYGYTF. DNA for the CDR3: TGCAGCGTTGGCGAACTCCACTATGGCTACACCTTC. Variable domain in full (rest from reference TRBV29-1 and TRBJ1-2): SAVISQKPSRDICQRGTSLTIQCQVDSQVTMMFWYRQQPGQSLTLIATANQGSEATYESGFVIDKFPISRPNLTFSTLTVSNMSPEDSSIYLCSVGELHYGYTFGSGTRLTVV.

The CDR3 DNA sequence: TGTGCCAGCAGCCCAGACCTGGACAGCCATGAAAAACTGTTTTTT. Amino acids: CASSPDLDSHEKLFF. The rearrangement uses TRBV14 and TRBJ1-4; TRBD1 is a possible D gene (6 bases). From germline, CDR1 is SGHDN and CDR2 FVKESK. The germline V and J ends were trimmed by 4 bases and 6 bases, with 15 bases remaining between them. The CDR3 contains 15 residues.

In this sample, this clone turned up a few times. The chain recombines TRBV29-1 with TRBJ1-1; D is uncertain. Germline V gives CDR1 SQVTM, CDR2 ANQGSEA. Trimming cost V 6 bases and J 0 bases, with 14 bases left between them. This CDR3 is built from 14 residues. CDR3 region: CSVLARPMNTEAFF. The CDR3, as DNA: TGCAGCGTCCTGGCCCGCCCTATGAACACTGAAGCTTTCTTT.

In this sample, this clone turned up once. The chain has TRBV2 and TRBJ1-1, with unresolved D. Germline V gives CDR1 SNHLY, CDR2 FYNNEI. Trimming removed 7 bases from V and 4 bases from J, with 10 bases in between. The CDR3 extends over 12 amino acids. CDR3 DNA sequence: TGTGCCAGCATTTTAGGCTTCACTGAAGCTTTCTTT. It is translated as CASILGFTEAFF.

The gene calls are TRBV9 and TRBJ1-5, with 7 bases aligning to TRBD1. Germline assignment: CDR1 SGDLS and CDR2 YYNGEE. The CDR3 runs 15 residues. J gave up 5 bases and V 0 bases, and 5 bases lay outside the gene matches. CDR3 nucleotides: TGTGCCAGCAGCGTAGGACAGGGATACCATCAGCCCCAGCATTTT. This gives the protein CASSVGQGYHQPQHF.

This clone was observed a handful of times. The rearrangement links TRBV15 to TRBJ1-5; D is unclear. V was pared by 8 bases and J by 8 bases, with 19 bases between. The CDR3 loop spans 14 amino acids. The germline gives CDR1 LNHNV, CDR2 YYDKDF (reference sequence). CDR3 protein: CATGPGSRNEPQHF. CDR3 in DNA: TGTGCCACCGGGCCGGGCTCCAGGAATGAGCCCCAGCATTTT.

The chain recombines TRBV30 with TRBJ1-1; D gene uncertain. The CDR3 is made up of 16 amino acids. The V end was cut by 2 bases, the J end by 8 bases, with 24 bases between. Germline V lookup: CDR1 GTSNPN, CDR2 SVGIG (reference sequence). CDR3 amino acids: CAWSMTGLLRPTEAFF. In nucleotides, the CDR3 is TGTGCCTGGAGTATGACCGGCCTCCTTCGCCCCACCGAAGCTTTCTTT.

This clone showed up just once. CDR3 region: CASSGQGFDEQYF. DNA of the CDR3: TGTGCCAGCAGTGGACAGGGATTCGACGAGCAGTACTTC. This chain connects TRBV11-2 to TRBJ2-7; 8 bases fit TRBD1. CDR1 and CDR2 from the germline V gene are SGHAT and FQNNGV. This CDR3 has 13 residues. The V and J ends lost 6 bases and 5 bases, in that order; junction bases with no gene match: 6.